The clone carrying this TCR beta chain has more than one count but fewer than ten. Noted time point: pre-sensitization, week 0. The treatment is: therapeutic diphenylcyclopropenone sensitization with weekly scalp DPC. The study enrolled 18 to 70-year-old alopecia patients suitable for DPC. This sample was taken from a study of human T cells and chemical hapten exposure. Study-level information: Throughout a study of roughly 5.5 months, patients underwent weekly scalp administration of diphenylcyclopropenone doses. Alopecia areata, totalis and universalis patients, mostly female, were included.

MiXCR, run by TCRdb on the RACE reads, gives a single entry per CDR3 protein. The repertoire holds about 120,000 distinct CDR3 sequences, with 13% as singletons. Sequenced material: whole blood, taken in connection with sensitization to the hapten diphenylcyclopropenone (DPC). The TCR sequence derives from a woman aged 18-30 years with alopecia areata. Some clones in this sample may be carry-over from other donors' samples.

DNA for the CDR3: TGTGCCAGCAGCTTTCCGGAGACAGTCATCTCCTACAATGAGCAGTTCTTC. It translates to CASSFPETVISYNEQFF. This chain links TRBV5-4 with TRBJ2-1; D possibly corresponds to TRBD1 (5 bases). This CDR3 spans 17 amino acids. V lost 2 bases and J lost 0, with 15 bases in between. Germline V gene sequence: CDR1 SGHNT, CDR2 YYREEE (reference sequence). The full variable domain, with the rest looked up from reference TRBV5-4 and TRBJ2-1, is ETGVTQSPTHLIKTRGQQVTLRCSSQSGHNTVSWYQQALGQGPQFIFQYYREEENGRGNFPPRFSGLQFPNYSSELNVNALELDDSALYLCASSFPETVISYNEQFFGPGTRLTVL.